This TCR beta chain was profiled in a study of CD8+CD57+ T cells in acquired aplastic anemia. Turning to the study itself: About 3 ug was the average amount of DNA from sorted CD4+ and CD8+ cells. The study's findings and limits: A set of roughly 27 CD8+ CDR3 sequences was shared between patients and controls, and these sequences appeared highly expressed in patients.

On this clonotype: Its antigen is still unknown.

CDR1 SGHTA and CDR2 FQGNSA come from the germline V gene. The CDR3 consists of 18 residues. V lost 1 base to trimming and J lost 0 bases, with 16 bases between them. Sequencing was done on patients that had shown CD8+CD57+ cell expansion by flow cytometry. Severe acquired aplastic anemia was diagnosed in all patients. At blood sampling, none of the patients had yet received therapy. Genomic DNA acted as the template from which TCR beta VDJ combination and CDR3 sequence profiling were carried out. TCRdb ran MiXCR on the reads and lists one entry per CDR3 protein. The sample carries 250,000 or so distinct CDR3 sequences, approximately 50% recorded once.

This chain joins TRBV7-2 and TRBJ2-4, with D unclear. Specimen: sorted CD4+, CD8+, or CD8+CD57+ T cells (not recorded which) from PBMCs. This TCR was sampled from a human donor with aplastic anemia. CDR3 loop: CASSLGFRQTLAKNIQYF. The CDR3 DNA sequence: TGTGCCAGCAGCTTAGGATTTCGTCAAACTCTAGCCAAAAACATTCAGTACTTC.